The 18 T cell receptor beta chains presented below share a single source sample, sequenced in a study of a mutant IDH1 vaccine in newly diagnosed glioma. Their antigens remain unidentified. Sequenced by immunoSEQ multiplex PCR; TCRdb stores in-frame clones only, minus some. The data show about 40,000 clones, approximately 89% seen once. Time point described: week 5, during vaccination. Each dose delivered 300 ug of mutant IDH1 20-mer peptide subcutaneously with imiquimod. The starting material was PBMCs, obtained from a glioma patient whose treatment included an IDH1 peptide vaccine. Receptors were obtained from a man aged 45 to 65 with glioma.

This chain's CDR3 is CASSYSDSPLHF. The CDR3 bases are TGTGCCAGCAGTTACTCTGATTCACCCCTCCACTTT. The rearrangement links TRBV6-5 to TRBJ1-6; D gene uncertain. The germline V and J ends were trimmed by 0 bases and 8 bases, with 2 bases remaining between them. The CDR3 has 12 residues. Per germline, CDR1 MNHEY and CDR2 SVGAGI.

The J gene is TRBJ2-5, the V gene TRBV19; perhaps TRBD1 as D (7 bases). Germline loops: CDR1 LNHDA, CDR2 SQIVND (reference sequence). CDR3 length: 16 amino acids. V was cut by 2 bases and J by 3 bases, with 16 bases left in between. The CDR3 bases are TGTGCCAGTAGTATACGGGGGTTGGACAGGAAAGAGACCCAGTACTTC. Its translation: CASSIRGLDRKETQYF.

The rearrangement joins TRBV19 to TRBJ1-5, with D unresolved. Germline-derived CDR1 and CDR2 are LNHDA and SQIVND (reference sequence). With 7 bases removed from V and 3 bases from J, the gap between germline ends came to 13 bases. CDR3 length: 14 residues. The CDR3 region is CASIEAGYNQPQHF. As DNA, the CDR3 is TGTGCCAGTATTGAGGCTGGCTACAATCAGCCCCAGCATTTT.

This sequence joins TRBV7-3 and TRBJ2-7; TRBD2 matches at 11 bases. Germline V lookup: CDR1 SGHTA, CDR2 FQGTGA. CDR3 length equals 14 residues. With V trimmed by 5 bases and J by 9 bases, 9 bases remained unmatched. The CDR3 DNA reads as TGTGCCAGCAGCCCCGGGACTAGCGGTCTCGTGCAGTACTTC. Protein: CASSPGTSGLVQYF.

V usage is TRBV27 and J usage is TRBJ1-2; TRBD1 aligns across 7 bases. The CDR3 runs to 16 residues. With V trimmed by 6 bases and J by 4 bases, 14 bases remained unmatched. Germline values: CDR1 MNHEY, CDR2 SMNVEV (reference sequence). The CDR3 DNA follows: TGTGCCAGCAGGCCGACAGGGACCATTGAGGGCTATGGCTACACCTTC. The encoded protein is CASRPTGTIEGYGYTF.

The gene calls are TRBV7-2 and TRBJ2-2; 7 nucleotides line up with TRBD1. Looked up from germline, CDR1 is SGHTA and CDR2 is FQGNSA. CDR3 length: 16 amino acids. Unmatched junction bases numbered 6, after V lost 5 bases and J lost 0 bases. CDR3 bases: TGTGCCAGCAGCGCGTCCGGGACAGCGAACACCGGGGAGCTGTTTTTT. It is translated as CASSASGTANTGELFF.

The chain combines TRBV18 with TRBJ1-2; D remains ambiguous. The CDR3 covers 15 residues. Germline V CDR1 and CDR2: KGHSH, LQKENI. With 1 base removed from V and 1 base from J, the gap between germline ends came to 10 bases. The CDR3 nucleotides read TGTGCCAGCTCACCACGAGGAATAAGTAACTATGGCTACACCTTC. Amino acids: CASSPRGISNYGYTF.

For the CDR3, the DNA is TGTGCCAGCAGTACCGGACGAGCGCTGGGGGAGCAGTACTTC. Amino acids: CASSTGRALGEQYF. The chain carries TRBV13 and TRBJ2-7; unclear D gene. With 6 bases removed from V and 7 bases from J, the gap between germline ends came to 19 bases. CDR3 length: 14 amino acids. Germline CDR1 and CDR2: PRHDT and FYEKMQ (reference sequence).

In its sample, this clone was seen once. This chain connects TRBV29-1 to TRBJ1-4; 8 nucleotides line up with TRBD1. Germline V lookup: CDR1 SQVTM, CDR2 ANQGSEA. V was clipped by 4 bases and J by 10 bases; unmatched bases: 14. The CDR3 sequence is 15 residues long. CDR3 sequence reads: CSVAGGDGNFGKLFF. CDR3 coding DNA: TGCAGCGTTGCAGGGGGCGATGGTAATTTCGGAAAACTGTTTTTT.

This clone was counted a single time. The genes are TRBV2 and TRBJ2-2; 10 bases align to TRBD1. Germline values: CDR1 SNHLY, CDR2 FYNNEI. The CDR3 totals 16 residues. The junction had 5 bases not matched to a gene; V was cut back by 6 bases and J by 1 base. The CDR3 spells CASRAGTGVNTGELFF. CDR3 bases: TGTGCCAGCAGGGCTGGGACAGGGGTGAACACCGGGGAGCTGTTTTTT. Drawing the rest from reference TRBV2 and TRBJ2-2, the complete variable domain is EPEVTQTPSHQVTQMGQEVILRCVPISNHLYFYWYRQILGQKVEFLVSFYNNEISEKSEIFDDQFSVERPDGSNFTLKIRSTKLEDSAMYFCASRAGTGVNTGELFFGEGSRLTVL.

J is TRBJ1-5 and V is TRBV7-8; D is unresolved. V was cut by 5 bases and J by 0 bases, with 20 bases left in between. The germline V gene has CDR1 SGHVS and CDR2 FQNEAQ. CDR3 length: 18 residues. The CDR3 DNA reads TGTGCCAGCAGCACTAGACATTCCTCATCCCCTAGCAATCAGCCCCAGCATTTT. Translated, it gives CASSTRHSSSPSNQPQHF.

J is TRBJ2-5 and V is TRBV7-3; D remains ambiguous. CDR1 is SGHTA and CDR2 is FQGTGA in the germline V gene. Trimming took 2 bases from V and 2 from J, leaving 6 bases between them. The CDR3 sequence is 13 residues long. The CDR3: CASSLERQETQYF. The CDR3 bases are TGTGCCAGCAGCTTAGAGAGACAAGAGACCCAGTACTTC.

V is TRBV29-1 and J is TRBJ2-2; either TRBD1 or TRBD2 may fit D (5 bases each). Trimming cost V 4 bases and J 2 bases, with 8 bases left between them. This CDR3 is 13 amino acids long. From germline, CDR1 is SQVTM and CDR2 ANQGSEA. This chain's CDR3 is CSVGGINTGELFF. The CDR3 region has the DNA TGCAGCGTTGGGGGGATCAACACCGGGGAGCTGTTTTTT.

A single count supports this clone. The chain uses TRBV27 and TRBJ2-7; 7 bases are a match to TRBD2. The CDR3 has 15 amino acids. J gave up 4 bases and V 2 bases, and 8 bases lay outside the gene matches. The V gene's germline CDR1 is MNHEY and CDR2 SMNVEV (reference sequence). Written as DNA, the CDR3 is TGTGCCAGCAGTTTAAGTCGAGCGGGACTTTACGAGCAGTACTTC. As protein: CASSLSRAGLYEQYF.

The chain couples TRBV10-3 to TRBJ2-1; TRBD1 or TRBD2 may be the D gene (5 bases each). The length of the CDR3 is 13 residues. Trimming removed 11 bases at V and 3 bases at J, with 14 bases between. Germline V gene lookup returns CDR1 ENHRY and CDR2 SYGVKD. The CDR3 DNA reads TGTGCCTTAGGGGACCCTTACTACAATGAGCAGTTCTTC. It specifies CALGDPYYNEQFF.

This chain uses TRBV10-3 with TRBJ2-3; 10 bases match TRBD2. V gave up 6 bases and J gave up 1 base; unmatched junction bases: 4. CDR1 and CDR2 (germline): ENHRY, SYGVKD. The CDR3 length is 15 residues. The chain's CDR3 is CAISGSGRGTDTQYF. The CDR3 nucleotides read TGTGCCATCAGCGGAAGCGGGAGGGGCACAGATACGCAGTATTTT.

The V call is TRBV5-6, the J call TRBJ1-2; no definite D call. Deletions cut 3 bases from V and 0 bases from J, with 12 bases between. Germline loops: CDR1 SGHDT, CDR2 YYEEEE. The length of the CDR3 is 15 residues. The CDR3, as DNA: TGTGCCAGCAGCTCGCCAGTACCCACTAACTATGGCTACACCTTC. This gives the protein CASSSPVPTNYGYTF.

The rearrangement joins TRBV30 to TRBJ2-1, with D possibly being TRBD1 (5 bases). The CDR3 loop spans 15 amino acids. CDR1 and CDR2 (germline): GTSNPN, SVGIG (reference sequence). V was clipped by 2 bases and J by 1 base, with 12 bases between them. The CDR3 sequence is CAWSNKGSSYNEQFF. The CDR3 bases are TGTGCCTGGAGTAATAAGGGGTCTTCCTACAATGAGCAGTTCTTC.